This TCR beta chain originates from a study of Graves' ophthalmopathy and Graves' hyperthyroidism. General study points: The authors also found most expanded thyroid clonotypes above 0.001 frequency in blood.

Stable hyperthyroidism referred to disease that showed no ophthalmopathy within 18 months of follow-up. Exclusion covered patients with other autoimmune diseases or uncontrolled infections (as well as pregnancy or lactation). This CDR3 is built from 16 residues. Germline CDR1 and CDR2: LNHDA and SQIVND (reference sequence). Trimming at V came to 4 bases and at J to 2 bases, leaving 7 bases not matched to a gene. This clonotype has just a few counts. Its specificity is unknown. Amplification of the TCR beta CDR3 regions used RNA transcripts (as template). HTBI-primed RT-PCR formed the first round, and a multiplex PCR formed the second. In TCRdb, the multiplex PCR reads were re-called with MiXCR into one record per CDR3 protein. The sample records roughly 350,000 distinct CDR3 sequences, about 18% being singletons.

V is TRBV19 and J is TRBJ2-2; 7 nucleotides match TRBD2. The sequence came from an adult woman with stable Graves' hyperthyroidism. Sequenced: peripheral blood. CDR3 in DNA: TGTGCCAGTAGTACGAGGGAGGGCACTAACACCGGGGAGCTGTTTTTT. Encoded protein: CASSTREGTNTGELFF.